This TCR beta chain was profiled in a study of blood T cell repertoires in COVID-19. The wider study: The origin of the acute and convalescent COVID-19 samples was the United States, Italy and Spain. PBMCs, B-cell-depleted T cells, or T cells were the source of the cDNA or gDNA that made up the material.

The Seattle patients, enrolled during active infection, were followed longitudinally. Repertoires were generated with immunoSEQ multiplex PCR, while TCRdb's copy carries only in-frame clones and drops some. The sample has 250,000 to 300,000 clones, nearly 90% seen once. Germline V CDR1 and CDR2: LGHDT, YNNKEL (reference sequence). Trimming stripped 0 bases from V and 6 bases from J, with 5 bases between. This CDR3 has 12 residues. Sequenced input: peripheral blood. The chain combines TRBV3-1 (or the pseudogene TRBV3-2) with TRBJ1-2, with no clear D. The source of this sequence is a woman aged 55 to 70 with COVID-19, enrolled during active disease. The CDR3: CASSQDTDGYTF. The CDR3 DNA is TGTGCCAGCAGCCAAGACACGGATGGCTACACCTTC.